The 23 T cell receptor beta chains below were found in one sample sequenced in a study of tumor-infiltrating lymphocytes in primary liver carcinoma. Extraction also yielded germline DNA, while blood RNA was obtained from unsorted whole blood. The template, about 510 ng total RNA, yielded TCR beta cDNA made with a constant-region primer. Three rounds of nested multiplex PCR with slightly modified ARM-PCR produced TCR beta libraries. Two initial PCR rounds of approximately 10 cycles each paired TRBV1-TRBV30 forward primers with a C-beta reverse primer. A single record per CDR3 protein comes from TCRdb applying MiXCR to the multiplex PCR reads. Of fewer than 400,000 distinct CDR3 sequences in the sample, 50% to 60% were seen once. The sample was peripheral blood. The receptors here all came from a woman aged 25 to 39 with primary liver carcinoma and hepatitis B virus infection.

As to this clonotype: The junction and the germline gene differ at one end; a read error may be behind it. The chain is built from TRBV28 and TRBJ1-2; D is perhaps TRBD1 (6 bases). The CDR3 covers 15 residues. Per the germline V gene, CDR1 is MDHEN and CDR2 is SYDVKM. CDR3 DNA: TGTGCCAGCAGTTTATATGGGATCCCGCCCAGGGGCTACATCTTC. Translating gives CASSLYGIPPRGYIF.

The sample holds many counts of this clonotype. This sequence joins TRBV6-2 or TRBV6-3 and TRBJ2-7; D is unresolved. Germline values: CDR1 MNHEY, CDR2 SVGEGT. The ends were cut back, 6 bases at V and 0 bases at J, with 21 bases in the middle. The CDR3 is 17 amino acids. The CDR3 loop reads CASRTPTPRALSYEQYF. The CDR3 region has the DNA TGTGCCAGCAGAACTCCTACCCCCCGGGCCCTCTCCTACGAGCAGTACTTC.

This clonotype was seen ten or more times. This rearrangement joins TRBV6-2 or TRBV6-3 to TRBJ2-7, with D unresolved. Germline V gene sequence: CDR1 MNHEY, CDR2 SVGEGT. V lost 6 bases and J 2 bases, leaving 17 bases between the germline ends. The CDR3 runs 15 residues. For the CDR3, the DNA is TGTGCCAGCAGCTATAGGAATTGGCAAACCTACGAGCAGTACTTC. It translates to CASSYRNWQTYEQYF.

The chain uses TRBV6-2 or TRBV6-3 and TRBJ2-7; D not certain. V was pared by 10 bases and J by 2 bases, with 9 bases between. Germline V gene lookup returns CDR1 MNHEY and CDR2 SVGEGT. The CDR3 loop spans 11 amino acids. The CDR3 spells CATSDAYEQYF. The CDR3 DNA reads as TGTGCCACCTCAGACGCCTACGAGCAGTACTTC.

The chain couples TRBV6-1 to TRBJ1-1, with a tentative D call TRBD1 (5 bases). The V gene lost 8 bases and the J gene lost 4 bases, with 8 bases spanning the gap. The CDR3 consists of 11 residues. Germline CDR1 reads MNHNS; CDR2 reads SASEGT. The CDR3 bases are TGTGCCAGCGTCAGGGTCACTGAAGCTTTCTTT. Translation: CASVRVTEAFF.

The rearrangement links TRBV6-2 or TRBV6-3 to TRBJ1-5; perhaps TRBD1 as D (5 bases). This CDR3 comprises 13 residues. Germline lookup yields CDR1 MNHEY and CDR2 SVGEGT. The V gene lost 8 bases and the J gene lost 0 bases, with 8 bases spanning the gap. CDR3 coding DNA: TGTGCCAGCCGACAGACTAGCAATCAGCCCCAGCATTTT. The encoded protein is CASRQTSNQPQHF.

The chain combines TRBV4-1 with TRBJ2-1, with no clear D. From germline, CDR1 is MGHRA and CDR2 YSYEKL. This CDR3 is 13 amino acids long. Trimming took off 4 bases at V and 8 bases at J, with 12 bases between the two ends. In DNA form, the CDR3 reads TGCGCCAGCAGCCCCGGGTTGTACTATGAGCAGTTCTTC. Amino acids: CASSPGLYYEQFF.

V and J are TRBV13 and TRBJ2-5; 8 bases line up with TRBD1. This CDR3 is 13 amino acids long. After removal of 4 bases from V and 3 bases from J, the junction contained 1 base not matched to a gene. Germline assignment: CDR1 PRHDT and CDR2 FYEKMQ (reference sequence). CDR3 region: CASSSGQEETQYF. The CDR3 nucleotides are TGTGCCAGCAGCTCGGGACAGGAAGAGACCCAGTACTTC.

On this clonotype itself: Given a much more abundant clone one base away, this may be a read error. The rearrangement links TRBV14 to TRBJ2-5, with a tentative D call TRBD2 (5 bases). This CDR3 has 15 residues. Trimming removed 3 bases at V and 4 bases at J, with 15 bases between. From germline, CDR1 is SGHDN and CDR2 FVKESK. CDR3: CASSHVRGPRETQYF. CDR3 nucleotides: TGTGCCAGCAGCCATGTGCGCGGGCCTAGAGAGACCCAGTACTTC.

As to this clonotype: As the CDR3 is not closed by the conserved phenylalanine or tryptophan, this likely results from a read error. This chain uses TRBV29-1 with TRBJ1-1; unclear D gene. Per the germline V gene, CDR1 is SQVTM and CDR2 is ANQGSEA. CDR3 length: 16 residues. The CDR3 coding sequence is TGCAGTGTTGGGGTCCAGCTAGGAACTTTGAACACTGAAGCTTTCCTT. Protein: CSVGVQLGTLNTEAFL.

This clonotype was detected only a few times. This chain uses TRBV6-2 or TRBV6-3 with TRBJ2-5; the D gene could be TRBD1 or TRBD2 (6 bases each). The CDR3 length is 13 residues. Trimming left V 5 bases short and J 3 bases short, with 10 bases between. Germline CDR1 MNHEY, CDR2 SVGEGT. CDR3 nucleotide sequence: TGTGCCAGCAGTAGGGGGGCTGAAGAGACCCAGTACTTC. Translating it yields CASSRGAEETQYF.

Remarks on this clonotype: This could be a read error, since a much larger clone is one nucleotide away. The V gene is TRBV6-2 or TRBV6-3, the J gene TRBJ2-5; the match to TRBD1 covers 7 bases. The CDR3 is 16 residues long. The V gene's germline CDR1 is MNHEY and CDR2 SVGEGT. CDR3 residues: CASSSLGQASQETQCF. The CDR3 DNA reads TGTGCCAGCAGCTCTCTAGGACAGGCCTCCCAAGAGACCCAGTGCTTC.

CDR3 DNA sequence: TGTGCCAGCAGCTTCTCTGGGACCCCCTACGAGCAGTACTTC. It codes for CASSFSGTPYEQYF. The rearrangement uses TRBV5-5 and TRBJ2-7; D assignment may be TRBD1 or TRBD2 (5 bases each). The CDR3 extends over 14 amino acids. Looked up from germline, CDR1 is SGHKS and CDR2 is YYEKEE (reference sequence). V shed 2 bases and J shed 2 bases, with 11 bases lying between them.

The count of this clonotype is one. This may stem from a read error, because a much larger clone lies one nucleotide away. V usage is TRBV6-1 and J usage is TRBJ2-7; 7 bases fit TRBD1. The CDR3 runs 12 residues. From germline, CDR1 is MNHNS and CDR2 SASEGT. CDR3 DNA sequence: TGTGCCAACAGTGTCCGAGCCGGGACAGAGTACTTC. This translates into CANSVRAGTEYF.

The J gene is TRBJ2-7, the V gene TRBV30; D remains ambiguous. The germline V gene has CDR1 GTSNPN and CDR2 SVGIG (reference sequence). The germline V and J ends were trimmed by 1 base and 0 bases, with 10 bases remaining between them. CDR3 length: 14 amino acids. The DNA for the CDR3 is TGTGCCTGGAGTGGGCTACCTACCTCCTACGAGCAGTACTTC. Encoded protein: CAWSGLPTSYEQYF.

This clonotype was seen only a few times. A read error may explain this, as a much larger clone is one base away. The conserved closing phenylalanine or tryptophan is absent in this CDR3, likely reflecting a read error. The rearrangement links TRBV11-3 to TRBJ2-7; 8 bases map to TRBD1. The junction had 3 bases not matched to a gene; V was cut back by 3 bases and J by 5 bases. The CDR3 runs to 13 residues. Germline CDR1 reads SGHNT; CDR2 reads YENEEA. CDR3: CASSLTGEDEQYL. In nucleotides, the CDR3 is TGTGCCAGCAGCTTGACAGGGGAGGACGAGCAGTACCTC.

With respect to this clonotype: This sequence may be a read error, since a much larger clone differs from it by one base. The chain joins TRBV6-2 or TRBV6-3 to TRBJ1-2; D uncertain. The CDR3 is made up of 12 amino acids. Germline CDR1 is MNHEY and CDR2 is SVGEGT. The CDR3 loop reads CASSYWTSTAHF. DNA for the CDR3: TGTGCCAGCAGTTACTGGACTTCGACTGCCCACTTC.

As concerns this clonotype: Since a much larger clone is just one base distant, this may be a read error. This chain connects TRBV6-1 to TRBJ1-5; D perhaps matches TRBD1 (6 bases). From germline, CDR1 is MNHNS and CDR2 SASEGT. Trimming shortened V by 5 bases and J by 2 bases, and 10 bases separated the two germline ends. This CDR3 is 14 amino acids long. CDR3 sequence reads: CASSTGCGNQPQHF. The DNA for the CDR3 is TGTGCCAGCAGTACAGGGTGTGGCAATCAGCCCCAGCATTTT.

This clonotype was detected a few times. The V and J genes are TRBV12-3 or TRBV12-4 and TRBJ2-7; TRBD1 matches 7 bases. The CDR3 consists of 15 residues. V lost 2 bases, J lost 2 bases, and 6 bases stayed unmatched. CDR3 loop: CASSLHRGMTYEQYF. The CDR3 coding sequence is TGTGCCAGCAGTTTACACAGGGGAATGACCTACGAGCAGTACTTC.

This clonotype was seen repeatedly, ten times or more. The chain recombines TRBV12-3 or TRBV12-4 with TRBJ2-3; D unclear. V was pared by 6 bases and J by 2 bases, with 0 bases between. CDR3 length: 10 amino acids. CDR3 sequence: CASSTDTQYF. DNA for the CDR3: TGTGCCAGCAGCACAGATACGCAGTATTTT.

The rearrangement uses TRBV5-1 and TRBJ1-1; TRBD1 matches at 11 bases. Germline values: CDR1 SGHRS, CDR2 YFSETQ. Trimming cost V 4 bases and J 4 bases; bases outside gene matches: 6. This CDR3 has 15 amino acids. CDR3 protein: CASSLGQGAFTEAFF. The CDR3 nucleotides read TGCGCCAGCAGCCTAGGACAGGGGGCGTTCACTGAAGCTTTCTTT. Drawing the rest from reference TRBV5-1 and TRBJ1-1, the complete variable domain is KAGVTQTPRYLIKTRGQQVTLSCSPISGHRSVSWYQQTPGQGLQFLFEYFSETQRNKGNFPGRFSGRQFSNSRSEMNVSTLELGDSALYLCASSLGQGAFTEAFFGQGTRLTVV.

This clonotype appeared many times. J is TRBJ1-1 and V is TRBV29-1, with a possible D match to TRBD1 (6 bases). The CDR3 is 13 amino acids. The germline V gene encodes CDR1 SQVTM and CDR2 ANQGSEA. Trimming took off 5 bases at V and 3 bases at J, with 13 bases between the two ends. The CDR3 protein is CSVRLSGDTEAFF. The CDR3 coding sequence is TGCAGCGTTAGGTTGTCAGGGGACACTGAAGCTTTCTTT.

This clonotype was counted at least ten times. This sequence joins TRBV4-3 and TRBJ2-7; D might be TRBD2 (5 bases). Per the germline V gene, CDR1 is LGHNA and CDR2 is YSLEER. The germline V and J ends were trimmed by 0 bases and 4 bases, with 16 bases remaining between them. The CDR3 spans 16 residues. Here the CDR3 reads CASSQDPAGSPYEQYF. For the CDR3, the DNA is TGCGCCAGCAGCCAAGACCCGGCGGGCTCCCCATACGAGCAGTACTTC.